Listed below are T cell receptor beta chains from one sample, sequenced in a study of shared clonotypes between healthy human individuals. Generated by immunoSEQ multiplex PCR, the TCRdb table keeps only in-frame clones and is missing some. The table has a few million clones, roughly 95% seen once. Specimen: naive CD8+ T cells from PBMCs. The receptors stem from a man younger than 35 in good health. Some clones in this sample may be carry-over from other donors' samples. The CDR3 runs from the conserved cysteine through the conserved F or W. Each record gives: V gene, J gene, D gene, clone size, CDR3 DNA, CDR3 protein. A D gene is named only where the DNA matches it firmly. Some rows mark clone size as missing; the rest say once, few, many or name a class of expanded clone.

v_gene: TRBV11-2
j_gene: TRBJ2-2
d_gene: .
abundance: .
CDR3nt: TGTGCCAGCAGGAGGTCGAACCGGGCGGTTAACACCGGGGAGCTGTTTTTT
CDR3aa: CASRRSNRAVNTGELFF

v_gene: TRBV4-3
j_gene: TRBJ2-7
d_gene: .
abundance: once
CDR3nt: TGCGCCAGCAGCCACACAACAGAGAGAGACTCTTACGAGCAGTACTTC
CDR3aa: CASSHTTERDSYEQYF

v_gene: TRBV25-1
j_gene: TRBJ1-1
d_gene: .
abundance: .
CDR3nt: TGTGCCAGCAGGGGAGTTTCGAACACTGAAGCTTTCTTT
CDR3aa: CASRGVSNTEAFF

v_gene: TRBV27
j_gene: TRBJ1-5
d_gene: .
abundance: .
CDR3nt: TGTGCCAGCAAGGTTTCAACGGGTAGCAATCAGCCCCAGCATTTT
CDR3aa: CASKVSTGSNQPQHF

v_gene: TRBV6-5
j_gene: TRBJ2-2
d_gene: TRBD2
abundance: once
CDR3nt: TGTGCCAGCAGTTACGAACTAGCGGGTCCCACCGGGGAGCTGTTTTTT
CDR3aa: CASSYELAGPTGELFF

v_gene: TRBV4-3
j_gene: TRBJ2-6
d_gene: TRBD1
abundance: .
CDR3nt: TGCGCCAGCAGCCCCCGACAGGGATCTGGGGCCAACGTCCTGACTTTC
CDR3aa: CASSPRQGSGANVLTF

v_gene: TRBV19
j_gene: TRBJ1-1
d_gene: .
abundance: .
CDR3nt: TGTGCCAGTACCACCGACAGAACTGAAGCTTTCTTT
CDR3aa: CASTTDRTEAFF

v_gene: TRBV27
j_gene: TRBJ2-5
d_gene: .
abundance: .
CDR3nt: TGTGCCAGCAGTATTGGCGCTGCGGAGACCCAGTACTTC
CDR3aa: CASSIGAAETQYF

v_gene: TRBV28
j_gene: TRBJ1-3
d_gene: .
abundance: .
CDR3nt: TGTGCCAGCGGCCCGACGGAAAACGGAAACACCATATATTTT
CDR3aa: CASGPTENGNTIYF

v_gene: TRBV9
j_gene: TRBJ2-3
d_gene: TRBD2
abundance: .
CDR3nt: TGTGCCAGCAGCGTAGTTCCTAGCGGAGGCACAGATACGCAGTATTTT
CDR3aa: CASSVVPSGGTDTQYF

v_gene: TRBV19
j_gene: TRBJ1-5
d_gene: .
abundance: .
CDR3nt: TGTGCCAGTAGTGATACCGGGACGGCACCTCTTCAGAACAATCAGCCCCAGCATTTT
CDR3aa: CASSDTGTAPLQNNQPQHF

v_gene: TRBV28
j_gene: TRBJ2-5
d_gene: TRBD1
abundance: .
CDR3nt: TGTGCCAGCAGTTTAGTACAGGGGAACCAAGAGACCCAGTACTTC
CDR3aa: CASSLVQGNQETQYF

v_gene: TRBV7-9
j_gene: TRBJ2-2
d_gene: TRBD2
abundance: .
CDR3nt: TGTGCCAGCAGCACGGGACTAGCGGGAGTTTCCGGGGAGCTGTTTTTT
CDR3aa: CASSTGLAGVSGELFF

v_gene: TRBV7-9
j_gene: TRBJ1-2
d_gene: .
abundance: .
CDR3nt: TGTGCCAGCAGCCCCTGGGAGGCGTCAGGCTACACCTTC
CDR3aa: CASSPWEASGYTF

v_gene: TRBV5-1
j_gene: TRBJ2-1
d_gene: TRBD2
abundance: .
CDR3nt: TGCGCCAGCAGCAAGGGGACTACCATGAGCTCCTACAATGAGCAGTTCTTC
CDR3aa: CASSKGTTMSSYNEQFF

v_gene: TRBV9
j_gene: TRBJ2-4
d_gene: .
abundance: .
CDR3nt: TGTGCCAGCAGCTCCCATCCGGGACCCAACTACATTCAGTACTTC
CDR3aa: CASSSHPGPNYIQYF